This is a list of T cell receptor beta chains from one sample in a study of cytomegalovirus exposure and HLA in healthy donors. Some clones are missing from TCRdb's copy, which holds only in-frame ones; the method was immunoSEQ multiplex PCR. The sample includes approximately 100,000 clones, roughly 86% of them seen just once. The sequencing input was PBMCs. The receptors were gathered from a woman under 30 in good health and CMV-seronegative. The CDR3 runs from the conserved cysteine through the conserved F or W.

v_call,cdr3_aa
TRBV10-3,CAISVVAGGPEQFF
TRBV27,CASRLAGAYSNQPQHF
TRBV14,CASSVHRGRGEKLFF
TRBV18,CASSPRVGQRETQYF
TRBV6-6,CASSYGGAEGYNEQFF
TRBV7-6,CASRSGNEQFF
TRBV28,CASTRDRVRETQYF
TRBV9,CASSGSGGASNEQFF
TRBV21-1,CASSKVYQRVVASEQYF
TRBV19,CATSPSGRTHTASSYEQYF
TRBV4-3,CASSQALSGTEAFF
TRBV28,CASRAQGGKRSNQPQHF
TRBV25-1,CASSSQGFLDEQYF
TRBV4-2,CASSQDVPGQVLGKLFF
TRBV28,CASSLLGGQGTYEQYF
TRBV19,CASSNVGGGNQPQHF
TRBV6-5,CASSQRGETYNEQFF
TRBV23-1,CASSQALQGKAFF
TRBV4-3,CASSPRQGGPNEKLFF
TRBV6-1,CAGRTSGSTDTQYF
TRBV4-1,CASSQESQGPTDTQYF
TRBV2,CASDPSGMGEQYF
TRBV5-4,CASSLGGLAVNEQYF
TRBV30,CAWTEGAAIQETQYF
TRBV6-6,CASTEGSVLGYTF
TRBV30,CAWSVGGSEKLFF
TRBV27,CASSLSSHNEQFF
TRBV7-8,CASSLKSGRVGEQYF
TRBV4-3,CASSQGMRQELYGYTF
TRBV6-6,CASSRGQGAFTDTQYF
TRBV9,CASSVTVNTEAFF
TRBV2,CASSDNPGHNSPLHF
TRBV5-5,CASSFNNEQFF
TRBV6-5,CASRTDRGVNTQYF
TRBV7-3,CASSLSEPGQGGDEQYF
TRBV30,CAWSVRGQGLGYTF
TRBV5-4,CASGTGAEQYF
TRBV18,CASSPLSGGPDTQYF
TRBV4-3,CASSQMEYYEQYF
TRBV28,CASSLTIQPQHF
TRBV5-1,CASSFAGYSSYEQYF
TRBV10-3,CAIGLAGVHNEQFF